These 29 T cell receptor beta chains share one sample of origin, sequenced in a study of T-cell memory formation after mild COVID-19. In TCRdb, the 5' RACE reads were re-called with MiXCR into one record per CDR3 protein. The sample lists hundreds of thousands of distinct CDR3 sequences, around 21% occurring once. Source material: PBMCs or a T cell subset sorted from them (not recorded which). These receptor sequences come from an adult woman who had mild COVID-19 (a few samples of this study predate the infection). Cell type and time point are not known.

This clonotype was detected a few times. The chain has TRBV7-3 and TRBJ2-1, with 9 bases aligning to TRBD2. V dropped 2 bases and J dropped 4; count of bases not matched to a gene: 3. CDR1 and CDR2 (germline): SGHTA, FQGTGA. The CDR3 sequence is 15 residues long. DNA for the CDR3: TGTGCCAGCAGCTTATATAGCGGGAGTTACAATGAGCAGTTCTTC. This encodes CASSLYSGSYNEQFF.

This clonotype was seen a handful of times. This chain uses TRBV5-1 with TRBJ1-6; D unclear. Between the trimmed V and J ends, which lost 1 base and 8 bases, there was a span of 16 bases. CDR1 and CDR2 (germline): SGHRS, YFSETQ. This CDR3 is 16 amino acids long. CDR3 nucleotides: TGCGCCAGCAGCTTGCAATTAACGAGAAGTGATTCACCCCTCCACTTT. Amino acids: CASSLQLTRSDSPLHF. The full variable domain, its missing parts supplied by reference TRBV5-1 and TRBJ1-6, is KAGVTQTPRYLIKTRGQQVTLSCSPISGHRSVSWYQQTPGQGLQFLFEYFSETQRNKGNFPGRFSGRQFSNSRSEMNVSTLELGDSALYLCASSLQLTRSDSPLHFGNGTRLTVT.

The chain couples TRBV20-1 to TRBJ1-1, with 9 bases that match TRBD1. The V gene end was trimmed by 0 bases and the J gene end by 4 bases; junction bases not matched to a gene: 6. This CDR3 comprises 15 residues. Germline V gene data show CDR1 as DFQATT and CDR2 as SNEGSKA (reference sequence). The CDR3: CSARDRDRASTEAFF. CDR3 sequence (DNA): TGCAGTGCTAGAGATAGGGACAGGGCTAGCACTGAAGCTTTCTTT.

The chain's CDR3 is CAISQSPGLAGLPLYNEQFF. CDR3 nucleotides: TGTGCCATCAGCCAATCTCCGGGACTAGCGGGACTTCCCCTATACAATGAGCAGTTCTTC. The V and J genes are TRBV10-3 and TRBJ2-1; 13 bases line up with TRBD2. Per the germline V gene, CDR1 is ENHRY and CDR2 is SYGVKD. Germline trimming cut 6 bases from V and 4 bases from J; bases unmatched to any gene: 18. The CDR3 contains 20 residues.

This clonotype was counted a few times. This chain links TRBV10-3 with TRBJ1-6; D may be TRBD1 (5 bases). V gave up 10 bases and J gave up 7 bases, with 14 bases separating them. The CDR3 spans 13 residues. The V gene's germline CDR1 is ENHRY and CDR2 SYGVKD. The CDR3 region has the DNA TGTGCCACCTCGCGGGGGGAGAATTCACCCCTCCACTTT. The encoded protein is CATSRGENSPLHF.

Only a few counts were recorded for this clonotype. The chain combines TRBV18 with TRBJ1-2, with TRBD1 matching 7 bases. Germline-derived CDR1 and CDR2 are KGHSH and LQKENI. The V gene end was trimmed by 3 bases and the J gene end by 2 bases; junction bases not matched to a gene: 3. This CDR3 has 14 amino acids. CDR3 residues: CASSPPDRNYGYTF. DNA for the CDR3: TGTGCCAGCTCACCGCCGGACAGGAACTATGGCTACACCTTC.

This clonotype was counted a few times. This chain connects TRBV6-5 to TRBJ1-5; D remains ambiguous. V was shortened by 6 bases and J by 9 bases, with 21 bases between the two germline ends. This CDR3 has 15 residues. Germline lookup yields CDR1 MNHEY and CDR2 SVGAGI. The CDR3 loop is CASRPAHAVYWPQHF. In DNA form, the CDR3 reads TGTGCCAGCAGGCCGGCCCATGCGGTTTATTGGCCCCAGCATTTT.

In its sample, this clonotype was seen a few times. This chain connects TRBV24-1 to TRBJ2-7; D gene uncertain. Germline V gene lookup returns CDR1 KGHDR and CDR2 SFDVKD. The CDR3 spans 13 residues. The ends were cut back, 1 base at V and 0 bases at J, with 3 bases in the middle. CDR3 sequence reads: CATSDFSSYEQYF. In nucleotides, the CDR3 is TGTGCCACCAGTGATTTTTCCTCCTACGAGCAGTACTTC.

The rearrangement links TRBV7-8 to TRBJ2-1; D is ambiguous. Germline assignment: CDR1 SGHVS and CDR2 FQNEAQ. The germline V and J ends were trimmed by 4 bases and 3 bases, with 10 bases remaining between them. CDR3 size: 14 residues. The CDR3: CASSSRKFYNEQFF. The CDR3 region has the DNA TGTGCCAGCAGCTCCCGAAAGTTCTACAATGAGCAGTTCTTC.

The chain has TRBV7-9 and TRBJ2-3; no reliable D call. The V and J ends lost 10 bases and 5 bases respectively, with 16 bases between them. The CDR3 has 13 residues. CDR1 is SEHNR, CDR2 FQNEAQ, per germline (reference sequence). The CDR3 spells CATGSPSVDTQYF. CDR3 bases: TGTGCCACCGGATCCCCCTCGGTAGATACGCAGTATTTT.

Ten or more counts support this clonotype. CDR3 protein: CASSLGAERAVAADTQYF. CDR3 DNA sequence: TGCGCCAGCAGCTTGGGTGCAGAACGGGCAGTCGCGGCAGATACGCAGTATTTT. This sequence joins TRBV5-1 and TRBJ2-3; the D is unclear. The germline gives CDR1 SGHRS, CDR2 YFSETQ. CDR3 length: 18 residues. Trimming took off 0 bases at V and 4 bases at J, with 21 bases between the two ends.

A few counts support this clonotype. V gene TRBV18 combines with J gene TRBJ2-5; tentatively, D is TRBD1 (5 bases). The ends were cut back, 0 bases at V and 0 bases at J, with 11 bases in the middle. This CDR3 contains 16 residues. Per germline, CDR1 KGHSH and CDR2 LQKENI. CDR3 in amino acids: CASSPPRDSYQETQYF. The CDR3 coding sequence is TGTGCCAGCTCACCACCCAGGGATTCGTACCAAGAGACCCAGTACTTC.

This rearrangement joins TRBV4-3 to TRBJ2-7; 10 nucleotides agree with TRBD1. This CDR3 has 15 residues. The junction had 9 bases not matched to a gene; V was cut back by 3 bases and J by 7 bases. From germline, CDR1 is LGHNA and CDR2 YSLEER. CDR3 nucleotides: TGCGCCAGCAGCCACCCGGGACAGGGGACGGGAGAGCAGTACTTC. Protein product: CASSHPGQGTGEQYF.

The chain employs TRBV27 and TRBJ1-2; 9 nucleotides match TRBD1. Germline V gene data show CDR1 as MNHEY and CDR2 as SMNVEV (reference sequence). V was pared by 3 bases and J by 2 bases, with 4 bases of the junction left unmatched. The CDR3 runs 15 residues. Here the CDR3 reads CASSFMDRGNYGYTF. Written as DNA, the CDR3 is TGTGCCAGCAGTTTTATGGACAGGGGAAACTATGGCTACACCTTC.

The CDR3 loop reads CAWSMKGAGNYGYTF. CDR3 nucleotide sequence: TGTGCCTGGAGTATGAAGGGTGCTGGTAACTATGGCTACACCTTC. J is TRBJ1-2 and V is TRBV30; D not certain. Germline V gene sequence: CDR1 GTSNPN, CDR2 SVGIG (reference sequence). V lost 2 bases and J 1 base, leaving 14 bases between the germline ends. This CDR3 is built from 15 residues. Based on the CDR3 plus reference TRBV30 and TRBJ1-2, the full variable domain is SQTIHQWPATLVQPVGSPLSLECTVEGTSNPNLYWYRQAAGRGLQLLFYSVGIGQISSEVPQNLSASRPQDRQFILSSKKLLLSDSGFYLCAWSMKGAGNYGYTFGSGTRLTVV.

The CDR3, as DNA: TGTGCCAGCAGCTCCAGGGTTTTGGACACCGGGGAGCTGTTTTTT. This gives the protein CASSSRVLDTGELFF. V gene TRBV7-9 combines with J gene TRBJ2-2; tentative D call: TRBD1 (5 bases). Germline V gene sequence: CDR1 SEHNR, CDR2 FQNEAQ (reference sequence). Trimming left V 4 bases short and J 3 bases short, with 12 bases between. The length of the CDR3 is 15 residues.

This clonotype came up many times. This chain uses TRBV5-5 with TRBJ2-3; tentatively, D is TRBD2 (6 bases). The germline CDR1 and CDR2 sequences are SGHKS and YYEKEE (reference sequence). The CDR3 sequence is 14 residues long. Trimming shortened V by 4 bases and J by 3 bases, and 12 bases separated the two germline ends. CDR3 protein: CASSPPRGTDTQYF. Here the CDR3 DNA reads TGTGCCAGCAGCCCGCCTCGGGGGACAGATACGCAGTATTTT.

J is TRBJ2-3 and V is TRBV5-5; possible D gene TRBD2, 6 bases. V lost 7 bases to trimming and J lost 2 bases, with 11 bases between them. The CDR3 sequence is 13 residues long. CDR1 SGHKS and CDR2 YYEKEE come from the germline V gene (reference sequence). The CDR3 DNA sequence: TGTGCCAGCGGGACGGGGGTCACAGATACGCAGTATTTT. Translated, it gives CASGTGVTDTQYF.

Only a few counts were recorded for this clonotype. J is TRBJ2-3 and V is TRBV4-3; D might be TRBD2 (6 bases). Germline CDR1 and CDR2: LGHNA and YSLEER. Trimming removed 6 bases from V and 4 bases from J, with 17 bases in between. The CDR3 sequence is 15 residues long. The DNA for the CDR3 is TGCGCCAGCAGGCCGGGGCAGGGAGGATCAGATACGCAGTATTTT. Its translation: CASRPGQGGSDTQYF.

The rearrangement uses TRBV7-2 and TRBJ2-4, with D possibly matching TRBD2 (5 bases). In germline, CDR1 is SGHTA, CDR2 FQGNSA. Deletions cut 4 bases from V and 7 bases from J, with 8 bases between. There are 12 residues in the CDR3. The CDR3 nucleotides are TGTGCCAGCAGCTCTAGAGGGAACATTCAGTACTTC. It is translated as CASSSRGNIQYF. The full variable domain, with the rest looked up from reference TRBV7-2 and TRBJ2-4, is GAGVSQSPSNKVTEKGKDVELRCDPISGHTALYWYRQSLGQGLEFLIYFQGNSAPDKSGLPSDRFSAERTGGSVSTLTIQRTQQEDSAVYLCASSSRGNIQYFGAGTRLSVL.

In its sample, this clonotype was seen a few times. The chain has TRBV5-1 and TRBJ2-6; D may be TRBD1 (6 bases). The CDR3 extends over 17 amino acids. V lost 0 bases and J 0 bases, leaving 10 bases between the germline ends. The germline gives CDR1 SGHRS, CDR2 YFSETQ. CDR3: CASSLASGDSGANVLTF. DNA of the CDR3: TGCGCCAGCAGCTTGGCCTCAGGGGACTCTGGGGCCAACGTCCTGACTTTC.

This clonotype was recorded a few times. V usage is TRBV20-1 and J usage is TRBJ2-2; maybe TRBD2 (6 bases). Trimming removed 3 bases from V and 4 bases from J, with 9 bases in between. Germline V gene lookup returns CDR1 DFQATT and CDR2 SNEGSKA (reference sequence). This CDR3 is built from 13 residues. CDR3 bases: TGCAGTGCTAGTTCCGGGGGCACCGGGGAGCTGTTTTTT. Translation gives CSASSGGTGELFF.

The chain joins TRBV20-1 to TRBJ1-2; tentatively, D is TRBD1 (6 bases). The V gene lost 1 base and the J gene lost 5 bases, with 11 bases spanning the gap. Germline CDR1 and CDR2: DFQATT and SNEGSKA (reference sequence). This CDR3 is 13 amino acids long. Written as DNA, the CDR3 is TGCAGTGCTAGAGCGGACAGATTATATGGCTACACCTTC. Translation gives CSARADRLYGYTF.

This clonotype turned up a few times. The J gene is TRBJ1-5, the V gene TRBV7-6, with TRBD1 matching 9 bases. This CDR3 contains 18 residues. CDR1 is SGHVS, CDR2 FNYEAQ, per germline. Trimming cost V 4 bases and J 7 bases; bases outside gene matches: 17. CDR3 amino acids: CASSSGTPGTGRVQPQHF. The CDR3 bases are TGTGCCAGCAGCTCGGGAACCCCCGGGACAGGGAGGGTGCAGCCCCAGCATTTT.

This chain uses TRBV6-4 with TRBJ1-5, with D unclear. Trimming pared 6 bases from V and 0 bases from J, leaving 12 bases between. CDR1 and CDR2 (germline): MRHNA, SNTAGT. The CDR3 has 15 amino acids. In DNA, the CDR3 is TGTGCCAGCAGAGGATATGTGTCTAGCAATCAGCCCCAGCATTTT. Its translation is CASRGYVSSNQPQHF.

This clonotype was seen a handful of times. V and J are TRBV20-1 and TRBJ2-3; tentatively, D is TRBD2 (6 bases). V was clipped by 5 bases and J by 1 base, with 19 bases between them. This CDR3 has 16 residues. CDR1 and CDR2 from the germline V gene are DFQATT and SNEGSKA (reference sequence). Written as DNA, the CDR3 is TGCAGTGCTGCAAACATCCGGGGGAAGCGCACAGATACGCAGTATTTT. Its translation is CSAANIRGKRTDTQYF.

This chain joins TRBV6-5 and TRBJ2-1; tentatively, D is TRBD2 (5 bases). Trimming took 5 bases from V and 5 from J, leaving 19 bases between them. The germline CDR1 and CDR2 sequences are MNHEY and SVGAGI. This CDR3 contains 16 residues. This CDR3 reads CASSGLLAGLHNEQFF. In DNA, the CDR3 is TGTGCCAGCAGTGGGTTGCTGGCGGGTCTCCACAATGAGCAGTTCTTC.

The CDR3 is CSDRRGQETQYF. In DNA, the CDR3 is TGCAGCGACAGGAGGGGGCAAGAGACCCAGTACTTC. The chain joins TRBV20-1 to TRBJ2-5; D possibly matches TRBD1 or TRBD2 (6 bases each). The CDR3 is 12 amino acids. The germline CDR1 and CDR2 sequences are DFQATT and SNEGSKA (reference sequence).

This chain uses TRBV5-1 with TRBJ2-3; 7 nucleotides match TRBD1. This CDR3 has 22 residues. CDR1 and CDR2 from the germline V gene are SGHRS and YFSETQ. J was trimmed by 0 bases and V by 4 bases; bases with no gene match: 26. This CDR3 reads CASSLEQLDPGTAKTSTDTQYF. The CDR3, as DNA: TGCGCCAGCAGCCTAGAACAGCTAGACCCCGGGACAGCGAAAACTAGCACAGATACGCAGTATTTT.